These T cell receptor beta chains were read from a single sample in a study of T cells in Graves' hyperthyroidism and ophthalmopathy. One entry per CDR3 protein results from TCRdb running MiXCR on the multiplex PCR reads. The sample has tens of thousands of distinct CDR3 sequences, 49% seen once. Sample: blood. The receptor source for this set is a woman aged 25 to 39 with Graves' ophthalmopathy. Each CDR3 is given with its conserved first and last residue. A D gene is named only where the DNA matches it firmly. Clone size, where shown, is once, few, many, or a class for clones that have expanded.

d_call,clone_size,j_call,v_call,cdr3_aa,cdr3_nt
.,many,TRBJ2-3,TRBV9,CASSVEATDTQYF,TGTGCCAGCAGCGTAGAAGCCACAGATACGCAGTATTTT
.,.,TRBJ1-2,TRBV7-2,CASSYRGTNYGYTF,TGTGCCAGCAGCTATAGGGGGACCAACTATGGCTACACCTTC
.,many,TRBJ1-3,TRBV6-1,CASSSGVYGGNTIYF,TGTGCCAGCAGTTCAGGGGTTTATGGTGGAAACACCATATATTTT
TRBD2,.,TRBJ2-1,TRBV4-1,CASSQDRLAGGPSYNEQFF,TGCGCCAGCAGCCAAGATCGGCTAGCGGGAGGTCCCTCCTACAATGAGCAGTTCTTC
TRBD2,many,TRBJ2-7,TRBV6-1,CASRMGLGQSYEQYF,TGTGCCAGCAGGATGGGACTAGGACAAAGCTACGAGCAGTACTTC
.,.,TRBJ2-6,TRBV2,CASQGGALMGANVLTF,TGTGCCAGCCAGGGAGGGGCCCTAATGGGGGCCAACGTCCTTACTTTC
.,few,TRBJ2-1,TRBV19,CASSISGDTQFF,TGTGCCAGTAGTATATCGGGAGATACGCAGTTCTTC
.,.,TRBJ2-2,TRBV5-6,CASSWGNTGGLFF,TGTGCCAGCAGCTGGGGAAACACCGGGGGGCTGTTTTTT
TRBD2,many,TRBJ2-3,TRBV9,CASSVGCGGPKTDTQYF,TGTGCCAGCAGCGTAGGTTGCGGGGGTCCCAAGACAGATACGCAGTATTTT
TRBD1,once,TRBJ1-1,TRBV19,CASSMLTGTGGTEVFF,TGTGCCAGTAGTATGCTCACCGGGACAGGAGGAACGGAAGTTTTCTTT
.,many,TRBJ1-5,TRBV4-2,CASSQEKQGYNQPQHF,TGTGCCAGCAGCCAGGAAAAACAGGGTTACAATCAGCCCCAGCATTTT
.,.,TRBJ2-6,TRBV7-9,CASSLRKAVTANVLTF,TGTGCCAGCAGCTTGAGGAAGGCTGTCACGGCCAACGTCCTGACTTTC
TRBD2,few,TRBJ2-1,TRBV3-1,CASSQEGRLAGGEQFF,TGTGCCAGCAGCCAAGAGGGGAGACTAGCGGGAGGTGAGCAGTTCTTC